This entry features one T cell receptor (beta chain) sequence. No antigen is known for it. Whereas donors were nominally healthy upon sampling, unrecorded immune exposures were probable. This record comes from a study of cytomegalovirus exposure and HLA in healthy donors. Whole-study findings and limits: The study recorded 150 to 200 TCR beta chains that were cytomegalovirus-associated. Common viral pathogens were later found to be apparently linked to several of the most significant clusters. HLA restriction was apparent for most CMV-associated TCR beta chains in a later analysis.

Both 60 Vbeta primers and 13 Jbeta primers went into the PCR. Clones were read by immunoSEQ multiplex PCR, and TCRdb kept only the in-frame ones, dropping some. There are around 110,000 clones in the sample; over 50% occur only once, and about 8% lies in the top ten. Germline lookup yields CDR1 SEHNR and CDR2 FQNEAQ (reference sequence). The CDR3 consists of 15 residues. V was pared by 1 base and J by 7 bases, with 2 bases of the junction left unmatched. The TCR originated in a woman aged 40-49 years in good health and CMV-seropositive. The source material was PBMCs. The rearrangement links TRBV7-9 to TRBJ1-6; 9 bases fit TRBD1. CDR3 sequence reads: CASSLGGQGNSPLHF. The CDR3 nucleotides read TGTGCCAGCAGCTTAGGGGGACAGGGCAATTCACCCCTCCACTTT.